Included here is one T cell receptor (beta chain) sequence, with context. Its antigen remains unidentified. The sample belongs to a study of blood T cells in healthy people across ages. The study, taken as a whole, reports: Any changes in expanded clonotypes were possibly confounded, as donor CMV status remained unknown.

A second roughly 7 to 11 cycle PCR used barcoded and J-beta primers. Researchers report that a template-switch adaptor with 12 random nucleotides tagged each cDNA molecule. Each CDR3 protein is one row after TCRdb ran MiXCR on the 5' RACE reads. The data show around 1,800,000 distinct CDR3 sequences, around 42% seen once. Per-sample yields of isolated PBMCs were at least 6 million. Germline V gene lookup returns CDR1 SGDLS and CDR2 YYNGEE. The CDR3 contains 20 residues. The sequenced sample was blood. This chain connects TRBV9 to TRBJ2-1; the match to TRBD2 covers 11 bases. The tail of the sequence fits TRBJ2-7 better, so the J call may be wrong. This sequence originates from a human donor in good health. CDR3 DNA: TGTGCCAGCAGCGTAGTCCCTAGCGGGGGGCTAGAAAGCTCCTACAATGAGCAGTACTTC. Encoded protein: CASSVVPSGGLESSYNEQYF.